This record covers a single T cell receptor (beta chain). This clonotype was seen a handful of times. Its antigen remains undetermined. Base quality data are lacking; no much larger clone is found one base away. The CDR3 has 15 amino acids, counting the end cysteine and phenylalanine. The only DNA kept is the CDR3, 45 bases in frame from the first base. CDR1 SGDLS and CDR2 YYNGEE are derived from the germline V gene. V and J lose 5 bases and 4 bases, and a span of 16 bases separates them. These data belong to a study of T cell repertoires in cytomegalovirus infection (dated by TCRdb to the late 2010s). Background for the entire study: The HLA type of each donor mattered for the analysis, because public TCR beta signatures pointed to carriage of CMV infection along with the matching HLA type.

What the work shows at the level of the full study, not this receptor alone: The ex vivo response was dominated by HLA-C-restricted CMV-specific TCR beta clonotypes, which also provided the single most frequent clonotype in two of eight donors. In both this cohort and an independent roughly 330-donor cohort, the cumulative frequency of public TCR beta family members distinguished carriers of CMV infection plus the relevant HLA type.

Reads for this sample came from an Illumina HiSeq 1500. TCRdb itself trimmed the public reads at Q25 with fastp, ran MiXCR and retained productive beta chains. Every CDR3 protein is listed once, alongside the most common genes and DNA of its rows. The sample profile shows roughly 250,000 distinct CDR3 sequences; roughly 22% of them were found once. The ten top clones hold over 15% of the sample. The sequencing input was CD8+ T cells from PBMCs. This clonotype originated in a human donor in good health (CMV status not recorded). Some clones in this sample may be carry-over from other donors' samples. Recombination joined TRBV9 with TRBJ2-1; TRBD2 is a possible D gene, resting on 5 matching bases. Here is the DNA: TGTGCCAGCAGTCTGACGGGAAGTCTTTACAATGAGCAGTTCTTC. Its protein reads: CASSLTGSLYNEQFF.